Following are 23 T cell receptor beta chains from one sample sequenced in a study of OX40 agonist ivuxolimab in advanced cancers. Measured with immunoSEQ multiplex PCR; TCRdb has only the in-frame clones, and not every one. The sample includes around 100,000 clones, 85% to 95% of them seen just once. The input for sequencing was CD4+ or CD8+ T cells sorted from blood, taken in a trial of the OX40 agonist ivuxolimab. Receptors were obtained from an adult with an advanced solid tumor such as melanoma, head and neck, liver or kidney cancer.

V and J are TRBV6-1 and TRBJ1-6, with 7 bases matching TRBD1. In germline, CDR1 is MNHNS, CDR2 SASEGT. The CDR3 covers 15 residues. Trimming cost V 4 bases and J 8 bases; bases outside gene matches: 8. For the CDR3, the DNA is TGTGCCAGCAGTGCGGAACAGGGGACTTATTCACCCCTCCACTTT. Protein: CASSAEQGTYSPLHF.

A word on this clone: The same CDR3 arises from other DNA sequences in this sample as well. V gene TRBV28 combines with J gene TRBJ1-6; D uncertain. Germline CDR1 is MDHEN and CDR2 is SYDVKM. V was trimmed by 6 bases and J by 9 bases, leaving 15 bases between them. This CDR3 is built from 14 residues. The CDR3 spells CASSPPDRFSPLHF. Here the CDR3 DNA reads TGTGCCAGCAGCCCCCCCGACCGGTTTTCACCCCTCCACTTT.

As for this clone: One end of the junction fails to match germline, which may point to a read error. The chain combines TRBV6-5 with TRBJ2-3; D call uncertain. The CDR3 extends over 12 amino acids. CDR1 and CDR2 from the germline V gene are MNHEY and SVGAGI. CDR3 nucleotides: TGTGCCAGCAGGAGGACCGCCGATATGCAGTATTTT. It specifies CASRRTADMQYF.

The J gene is TRBJ1-1, the V gene TRBV6-6; D gene uncertain. This CDR3 has 12 amino acids. Germline CDR1 MNHNY, CDR2 SVGAGI (reference sequence). The V gene lost 5 bases and the J gene lost 8 bases, with 12 bases spanning the gap. CDR3 amino acids: CASSQLGREAFF. The CDR3 DNA is TGTGCCAGCAGTCAACTTGGACGGGAAGCTTTCTTT.

The chain links TRBV9 to TRBJ1-6, with no clear D. Trimming cost V 5 bases and J 8 bases, with 14 bases left between them. The CDR3 length is 14 residues. From germline, CDR1 is SGDLS and CDR2 YYNGEE. In nucleotides, the CDR3 is TGTGCCAGCAGTCCTTCCCTGGGCGATTCACCCCTCCACTTT. As protein: CASSPSLGDSPLHF.

This chain uses TRBV12-5 with TRBJ2-1, with TRBD1 matching over 9 bases. The germline V gene has CDR1 LGHNT and CDR2 FRNRAP. The V gene end was trimmed by 3 bases and the J gene end by 9 bases; junction bases not matched to a gene: 12. The CDR3 has 16 residues. CDR3 nucleotides: TGTGCTAGTGGTTTTATACTCGGGACAGGGATAGGTGAGCAGTTCTTC. This translates into CASGFILGTGIGEQFF. Together with reference TRBV12-5 and TRBJ2-1, the CDR3 gives the full variable domain: DARVTQTPRHKVTEMGQEVTMRCQPILGHNTVFWYRQTMMQGLELLAYFRNRAPLDDSGMPKDRFSAEMPDATLATLKIQPSEPRDSAVYFCASGFILGTGIGEQFFGPGTRLTVL.

This clone was counted a single time. CDR3 in amino acids: CASSQQGRDQETQYF. The CDR3 DNA is TGTGCCAGCAGCCAGCAGGGACGGGACCAAGAGACCCAGTACTTC. The J gene is TRBJ2-5, the V gene TRBV4-2; TRBD1 or TRBD2 may be the D gene (5 bases each). The length of the CDR3 is 15 residues. V was shortened by 3 bases and J by 0 bases, with 11 bases between the two germline ends. Per germline, CDR1 LGHNA and CDR2 YNFKEQ.

The V gene is TRBV6-5, the J gene TRBJ1-5; D remains unclear. The CDR3 has 16 residues. From germline, CDR1 is MNHEY and CDR2 SVGAGI. V was clipped by 2 bases and J by 7 bases, with 18 bases between them. The CDR3 region has the DNA TGTGCCAGCAGTTACCCGCCTTTTCCTCTGTTCCAGCCCCAGCATTTT. As protein: CASSYPPFPLFQPQHF.

The chain couples TRBV10-3 to TRBJ2-3, with 9 bases matching TRBD2. From germline, CDR1 is ENHRY and CDR2 SYGVKD. The CDR3 extends over 15 amino acids. J lost 2 bases, V lost 7 bases, and 7 bases had no gene match. The CDR3 sequence: CAIKKTSGYTDTQYF. The CDR3 DNA sequence: TGTGCCATCAAAAAGACTAGCGGCTACACAGATACGCAGTATTTT.

The CDR3 nucleotides read TGTGCCAGCAGCCCTCACGGGGCAGCTGGCTATGGCTACACCTTC. It is translated as CASSPHGAAGYGYTF. This rearrangement joins TRBV5-4 to TRBJ1-2; TRBD1 might be the D (5 bases). Germline lookup yields CDR1 SGHNT and CDR2 YYREEE (reference sequence). CDR3 length: 15 amino acids. Deletions cut 4 bases from V and 4 bases from J, with 17 bases between. Full variable domain (outside the CDR3, taken from reference TRBV5-4 and TRBJ1-2): ETGVTQSPTHLIKTRGQQVTLRCSSQSGHNTVSWYQQALGQGPQFIFQYYREEENGRGNFPPRFSGLQFPNYSSELNVNALELDDSALYLCASSPHGAAGYGYTFGSGTRLTVV.

The genes are TRBV7-2 and TRBJ2-1; 11 bases match TRBD2. CDR1 and CDR2 (germline): SGHTA, FQGNSA. CDR3 length equals 14 residues. Trimming took 2 bases from V and 9 from J; bases not matched to a gene: 3. This CDR3 reads CASSLTSGGREQFF. The CDR3 coding sequence is TGTGCCAGCAGCTTAACTAGCGGGGGTCGTGAGCAGTTCTTC.

Only one count was recorded for this clone. The gene calls are TRBV5-8 and TRBJ1-5; D call uncertain. The CDR3 is 15 amino acids. Trimming stripped 2 bases from V and 2 bases from J, with 11 bases between. CDR1 and CDR2 (germline): SGHTS, YDEGEE. CDR3 residues: CASSFTGAGNQPQHF. The CDR3 nucleotides are TGTGCCAGCAGCTTCACGGGTGCGGGCAATCAGCCCCAGCATTTT.

V usage is TRBV29-1 and J usage is TRBJ1-5; tentatively, D is TRBD1 (6 bases). With 5 bases removed from V and 0 bases from J, the gap between germline ends came to 11 bases. The CDR3 loop spans 14 amino acids. Germline loops: CDR1 SQVTM, CDR2 ANQGSEA. As DNA, the CDR3 is TGCAGCGTTCTAGGGGGAAATAGCAATCAGCCCCAGCATTTT. Its translation is CSVLGGNSNQPQHF.

This clone was observed once. The gene calls are TRBV30 and TRBJ2-3, with unresolved D. Germline loops: CDR1 GTSNPN, CDR2 SVGIG (reference sequence). This CDR3 comprises 14 residues. The V end lost 2 bases, the J end lost 5 bases, and 14 bases lay between the germline ends. Here the CDR3 reads CAWSRTILGDTQYF. CDR3 bases: TGTGCCTGGAGTCGTACCATTCTCGGAGATACGCAGTATTTT.

The CDR3 protein is CASSPSGGSQPQHF. The CDR3 DNA sequence: TGTGCCAGCAGCCCTTCCGGGGGGAGTCAGCCCCAGCATTTT. The chain is built from TRBV6-5 and TRBJ1-5; TRBD1 is a possible D gene (5 bases). Trimming cost V 6 bases and J 6 bases, with 15 bases left between them. CDR1 is MNHEY, CDR2 SVGAGI, per germline. This CDR3 region has 14 residues.

This chain links TRBV6-1 with TRBJ2-5, with D hard to call. The CDR3 sequence is 11 residues long. Germline V lookup: CDR1 MNHNS, CDR2 SASEGT. Trimming took off 5 bases at V and 2 bases at J, with 3 bases between the two ends. In nucleotides, the CDR3 is TGTGCCAGCAGTACACAAGAGACCCAGTACTTC. Residues: CASSTQETQYF.

The gene calls are TRBV5-4 and TRBJ2-5; 10 positions match TRBD1. The CDR3 consists of 16 residues. Germline CDR1 and CDR2: SGHNT and YYREEE (reference sequence). J lost 1 base, V lost 3 bases, and 6 bases had no gene match. The CDR3 spells CASSSRTGGIQETQYF. The CDR3 DNA reads as TGTGCCAGCAGCTCAAGGACAGGGGGGATCCAAGAGACCCAGTACTTC.

The gene calls are TRBV19 and TRBJ1-3, with D uncertain. CDR3 length: 14 residues. V gave up 4 bases and J gave up 8 bases, with 15 bases separating them. In germline, CDR1 is LNHDA, CDR2 SQIVND (reference sequence). Here the CDR3 reads CASSRGEAWDTIYF. In DNA, the CDR3 is TGTGCCAGTAGTAGGGGTGAAGCGTGGGACACCATATATTTT.

The chain employs TRBV5-1 and TRBJ2-2, with D uncertain. The CDR3 extends over 14 amino acids. Trimming left V 5 bases short and J 0 bases short, with 8 bases between. Germline CDR1 SGHRS, CDR2 YFSETQ. The CDR3 DNA is TGCGCCAGCAGGACGTCCGCGAACACCGGGGAGCTGTTTTTT. Its protein is CASRTSANTGELFF.

The chain employs TRBV9 and TRBJ1-2; D not resolved. The germline V gene encodes CDR1 SGDLS and CDR2 YYNGEE. The CDR3 length is 12 residues. The V end was cut by 3 bases, the J end by 0 bases, with 3 bases between. The CDR3 coding sequence is TGTGCCAGCAGCGCCGCTAACTATGGCTACACCTTC. This codes for CASSAANYGYTF.

The chain joins TRBV28 to TRBJ1-2; unclear D gene. The V gene lost 5 bases and the J gene lost 4 bases, with 8 bases spanning the gap. In germline, CDR1 is MDHEN, CDR2 SYDVKM. The CDR3 totals 12 residues. CDR3 coding DNA: TGTGCCAGCAGTCCTCGGATCTATGGCTACACCTTC. Protein product: CASSPRIYGYTF.

V usage is TRBV2 and J usage is TRBJ1-3; TRBD1 aligns across 8 bases. V lost 5 bases and J lost 6; bases outside the gene matches: 9. The CDR3 is 15 amino acids. Germline V CDR1 and CDR2: SNHLY, FYNNEI. CDR3: CASSPWTGIANTIYF. The CDR3, as DNA: TGTGCCAGCAGTCCTTGGACAGGGATTGCAAACACCATATATTTT.

The CDR3 DNA reads TGTGCCAGCAACGAGTCCCGAACATGTGTAGATACGCAGTATTTT. Translated: CASNESRTCVDTQYF. V and J are TRBV25-1 and TRBJ2-3; D call uncertain. This CDR3 region has 15 residues. Germline loops: CDR1 MGHDK, CDR2 SYGVNS. Trimming removed 7 bases from V and 5 bases from J, with 19 bases in between. Full variable domain (outside the CDR3, taken from reference TRBV25-1 and TRBJ2-3): EADIYQTPRYLVIGTGKKITLECSQTMGHDKMYWYQQDPGMELHLIHYSYGVNSTEKGDLSSESTVSRIRTEHFPLTLESARPSHTSQYLCASNESRTCVDTQYFGPGTRLTVL.